This T cell receptor beta chain was captured by sequencing in a study of blood T cell repertoires in COVID-19. The table came from immunoSEQ multiplex PCR; TCRdb's copy has only in-frame clones and leaves some out. The table has approximately 80,000 clones, 81% seen once; the top ten hold approximately 44%. The sample holds one count of this clone. The sample carries other DNA sequences with the same CDR3. CDR1 SGHRS and CDR2 YFSETQ come from the germline V gene. This CDR3 is 14 amino acids long. V was trimmed by 1 base and J by 1 base, leaving 8 bases between them. V usage is TRBV5-1 and J usage is TRBJ2-5; D uncertain. The sequencing input was peripheral blood. The sequence was obtained from a man at least 80 years old with acute or convalescent COVID-19. CDR3 sequence: CASSLRTAQETQYF. The CDR3 region has the DNA TGCGCCAGCAGCTTGCGCACAGCCCAAGAGACCCAGTACTTC.